These 15 T cell receptor beta chains originate from one sample sequenced in a study of radiation and T cells in renal cell carcinoma. Libraries were prepared by immunoSEQ multiplex PCR; TCRdb keeps only in-frame clonotypes and omits some of them. The table shows around 140,000 clones, with less than 90% occurring only once. Time point meaning: blood 4 weeks post-SBRT, at nephrectomy. Treatment: 15 Gy SBRT to primary tumor, nephrectomy 4 weeks later. The input for sequencing was blood, taken from a patient whose treatment included radiotherapy and nephrectomy. The receptor set was obtained from a woman aged 45-60 years with renal cell carcinoma.

The chain joins TRBV5-6 to TRBJ1-3; tentatively, D is TRBD1 (5 bases). The CDR3 covers 16 residues. Trimming removed 3 bases from V and 0 bases from J, with 13 bases in between. Germline V lookup: CDR1 SGHDT, CDR2 YYEEEE. CDR3 in amino acids: CASSSDTEYSGNTIYF. DNA of the CDR3: TGTGCCAGCAGCTCGGACACGGAGTACTCTGGAAACACCATATATTTT.

This chain connects TRBV23-1 to TRBJ2-7; 14 nucleotides match TRBD2. TRBV23-1 falls under the ORF class, with uncertain function. There are 24 residues in the CDR3. V was pared by 2 bases and J by 4 bases, with 28 bases of the junction left unmatched. The CDR3 bases are TGCGCCAGCAGTCAACGCCAGCCGAGCTATCGGACAGCTGGGACTAGCGGGAGTTTTTACGAGCAGTACTTC. It yields the protein CASSQRQPSYRTAGTSGSFYEQYF.

V is TRBV11-2 and J is TRBJ2-1; 8 nucleotides match TRBD2. J was trimmed by 7 bases and V by 4 bases; bases with no gene match: 6. The CDR3 loop spans 14 amino acids. Germline V lookup: CDR1 SGHAT, CDR2 FQNNGV. The CDR3: CASSSGGVGNEQFF. The CDR3 nucleotides are TGTGCCAGCAGCTCCGGGGGGGTCGGGAATGAGCAGTTCTTC.

The gene calls are TRBV4-3 and TRBJ2-1; D uncertain. This CDR3 has 15 amino acids. Deletions cut 2 bases from V and 7 bases from J, with 15 bases between. Per germline, CDR1 LGHNA and CDR2 YSLEER. CDR3 nucleotides: TGCGCCAGCAGCCAATCAATGTCTTCAGTGAATGAGCAGTTCTTC. Protein: CASSQSMSSVNEQFF.

CDR3 sequence: CASSSPGWASDSGANVLTF. For the CDR3, the DNA is TGTGCCAGCAGCTCCCCCGGGTGGGCATCGGACTCTGGGGCCAACGTCCTGACTTTC. The chain has TRBV7-2 and TRBJ2-6, with no clear D. Germline CDR1 and CDR2: SGHTA and FQGNSA. Deletions cut 4 bases from V and 0 bases from J, with 19 bases between. The CDR3 covers 19 residues.

This chain links TRBV14 with TRBJ2-5; TRBD2 aligns across 9 bases. J lost 4 bases, V lost 0 bases, and 9 bases had no gene match. Germline V gene data show CDR1 as SGHDN and CDR2 as FVKESK. The CDR3 length is 17 residues. Here the CDR3 reads CASSQDTRGGARETQYF. Written as DNA, the CDR3 is TGTGCCAGCAGCCAAGACACTCGCGGGGGGGCAAGAGAGACCCAGTACTTC.

The V and J genes are TRBV9 and TRBJ1-5; possible D gene TRBD1, 5 bases. Germline values: CDR1 SGDLS, CDR2 YYNGEE. Trimming removed 4 bases from V and 2 bases from J, with 16 bases in between. CDR3 length equals 16 residues. CDR3 coding DNA: TGTGCCAGCAGCCTTGGGACGGGGGTTGGCAATCAGCCCCAGCATTTT. Protein: CASSLGTGVGNQPQHF.

The chain employs TRBV25-1 and TRBJ1-1, with 7 bases lining up with TRBD1. The V and J ends lost 7 bases and 1 base, in that order; junction bases with no gene match: 6. CDR1 and CDR2 from the germline V gene are MGHDK and SYGVNS. CDR3 size: 14 residues. The CDR3 sequence is CASTLGTANTEAFF. The DNA for the CDR3 is TGTGCCAGCACTCTAGGGACAGCGAACACTGAAGCTTTCTTT. Complete variable domain (other parts from reference TRBV25-1 and TRBJ1-1): EADIYQTPRYLVIGTGKKITLECSQTMGHDKMYWYQQDPGMELHLIHYSYGVNSTEKGDLSSESTVSRIRTEHFPLTLESARPSHTSQYLCASTLGTANTEAFFGQGTRLTVV.

This chain joins TRBV9 and TRBJ1-6; 7 nucleotides agree with TRBD1. The CDR3 length is 13 residues. Germline CDR1 SGDLS, CDR2 YYNGEE. V dropped 5 bases and J dropped 4; count of bases not matched to a gene: 0. This CDR3 reads CASRQGYNSPLHF. The CDR3 DNA is TGTGCCAGCAGACAGGGGTATAATTCACCCCTCCACTTT. The full variable domain, rest sourced from reference TRBV9 and TRBJ1-6, is DSGVTQTPKHLITATGQRVTLRCSPRSGDLSVYWYQQSLDQGLQFLIQYYNGEERAKGNILERFSAQQFPDLHSELNLSSLELGDSALYFCASRQGYNSPLHFGNGTRLTVT.

This clone came up once. This sequence joins TRBV7-2 and TRBJ2-3; TRBD2 matches at 14 bases. J was trimmed by 4 bases and V by 5 bases; bases with no gene match: 5. The CDR3 runs 16 residues. Germline CDR1 and CDR2: SGHTA and FQGNSA. As DNA, the CDR3 is TGTGCCAGCAGCCCGAGACTAGCGGGGGGGGCAGATACGCAGTATTTT. Translated: CASSPRLAGGADTQYF. The entire variable domain, with the rest obtained from reference TRBV7-2 and TRBJ2-3, is as follows: GAGVSQSPSNKVTEKGKDVELRCDPISGHTALYWYRQSLGQGLEFLIYFQGNSAPDKSGLPSDRFSAERTGGSVSTLTIQRTQQEDSAVYLCASSPRLAGGADTQYFGPGTRLTVL.

This rearrangement joins TRBV19 to TRBJ2-2; D is unresolved. The CDR3 has 14 residues. The V and J ends lost 6 bases and 0 bases respectively, with 8 bases between them. In germline, CDR1 is LNHDA, CDR2 SQIVND (reference sequence). The CDR3 loop is CASSLNANTGELFF. CDR3 DNA sequence: TGTGCCAGTAGCCTAAATGCGAACACCGGGGAGCTGTTTTTT.

The gene calls are TRBV4-3 and TRBJ2-2; 12 bases are shared with TRBD2. The junction had 16 bases not matched to a gene; V was cut back by 0 bases and J by 5 bases. The CDR3 length is 21 residues. The germline V gene encodes CDR1 LGHNA and CDR2 YSLEER. The CDR3 sequence: CASSQEGRLAGEFSGTGELFF. DNA of the CDR3: TGCGCCAGCAGCCAAGAGGGGAGACTAGCGGGAGAGTTTTCGGGTACCGGGGAGCTGTTTTTT.

The chain has TRBV25-1 and TRBJ1-5; D is possibly TRBD1 (6 bases). The CDR3 spans 14 residues. Trimming cost V 7 bases and J 4 bases, with 14 bases left between them. Germline lookup yields CDR1 MGHDK and CDR2 SYGVNS. CDR3 nucleotide sequence: TGTGCCAGCAATGACGGACAGCTGAATCAGCCCCAGCATTTT. It specifies CASNDGQLNQPQHF.

The V and J genes are TRBV5-1 and TRBJ2-2; no definite D call. Per germline, CDR1 SGHRS and CDR2 YFSETQ. V lost 2 bases and J lost 2, with 1 base in between. CDR3 length: 12 amino acids. CDR3 in DNA: TGCGCCAGCAGCTTTAACACCGGGGAGCTGTTTTTT. It is translated as CASSFNTGELFF. Together with reference TRBV5-1 and TRBJ2-2, the CDR3 gives the full variable domain: KAGVTQTPRYLIKTRGQQVTLSCSPISGHRSVSWYQQTPGQGLQFLFEYFSETQRNKGNFPGRFSGRQFSNSRSEMNVSTLELGDSALYLCASSFNTGELFFGEGSRLTVL.

The V and J genes are TRBV19 and TRBJ1-2; D gene unclear. This CDR3 has 14 amino acids. Between the trimmed V and J ends, which lost 8 bases and 1 base, there was a span of 14 bases. Germline lookup yields CDR1 LNHDA and CDR2 SQIVND (reference sequence). CDR3 sequence: CASAPLTVNYGYTF. The DNA for the CDR3 is TGTGCCAGTGCTCCGTTAACAGTTAACTATGGCTACACCTTC.